This T cell receptor beta chain comes out of a study of CD8+ T cells in alopecia areata. Worth noting for this clone: No antigen is known for it.

cDNA reverse transcribed from extracted RNA served as the sequencing template. Some clones are missing from TCRdb's copy, which holds only in-frame ones; the method was immunoSEQ multiplex PCR. The repertoire includes approximately 99,000 clones, approximately 50% of them detected once, and 20% to 30% sits in the top ten. Study-level points and caveats: Lesional scalp exceeded normal scalp in clonality, especially in alopecia totalis/universalis. Scalp sample sequencing also detects resident alphabeta T cells of normal skin.

PBMC-derived CD4+ and CD8+ T cells were sorted. Trimming left V 6 bases short and J 4 bases short, with 12 bases between. Germline CDR1 and CDR2: SGHTA and FQGTGA. This CDR3 is 14 amino acids long. J is TRBJ2-2 and V is TRBV7-3; TRBD1 is a possible D gene (6 bases). Sequenced: NKG2D-low CD8+ T cells sorted from blood. The TCR comes from a human donor with alopecia areata. CDR3 nucleotide sequence: TGTGCCAGCAGGAACAGGGATTCCACCGGGGAGCTGTTTTTT. It specifies CASRNRDSTGELFF. The full variable domain, in which reference TRBV7-3 and TRBJ2-2 provide the parts outside the CDR3, is GAGVSQTPSNKVTEKGKYVELRCDPISGHTALYWYRQSLGQGPEFLIYFQGTGAADDSGLPNDRFFAVRPEGSVSTLKIQRTERGDSAVYLCASRNRDSTGELFFGEGSRLTVL.